This T cell receptor beta chain was recovered during a study of CD8 T cells in ankylosing spondylitis. The study's findings and limits: Made up of about eight highly homologous variants, a TCR beta motif appeared characteristic of ankylosing spondylitis blood.

TCRdb ran MiXCR on the 5' RACE reads and lists one entry per CDR3 protein. The profile shows about 240,000 distinct CDR3 sequences, less than 9.5% of them singletons. The CDR3 consists of 12 residues. Germline V gene data show CDR1 as LGHDT and CDR2 as YNNKEL (reference sequence). V dropped 1 base and J dropped 9 bases, with 7 bases sitting between them. This clonotype was seen at least ten times. The target antigen is unknown. The clonotype comes from a female donor with ankylosing spondylitis or in good health (not recorded which). The V call is TRBV3-1, the J call TRBJ1-5; D is perhaps TRBD1 (5 bases). Sequencing was performed on blood, either unsorted or a sorted T cell fraction (not recorded which). For the CDR3, the DNA is TGTGCCAGCAGCCAAGCTCAGGGGCCCCAGCATTTT. Translating it yields CASSQAQGPQHF. The full variable domain, its missing parts supplied by reference TRBV3-1 and TRBJ1-5, is DTAVSQTPKYLVTQMGNDKSIKCEQNLGHDTMYWYKQDSKKFLKIMFSYNNKELIINETVPNRFSPKSPDKAHLNLHINSLELGDSAVYFCASSQAQGPQHFGDGTRLSIL.